Listed here are 5 T cell receptor beta chains from one sample, sequenced in a study of CD8+CD57+ T cells in acquired aplastic anemia (dated 2018 in TCRdb). The patients picked for sequencing were ones in whom flow cytometry had shown an expansion of CD8+CD57+ cells. For sequencing, an Illumina HiSeq 2000 was employed. TCR beta VDJ combination and CDR3 sequence profiling used genomic DNA as the template. TCRdb ran its own pipeline on the public reads, namely fastp trimming at Q25 and MiXCR clone calling, and kept in-frame beta chains. Identical CDR3 protein sequences are pooled into one entry, listed with their most common genes and DNA. The sample yields 130,000 or so distinct CDR3 sequences; less than 50% were counted once. The ten largest clones take up 2.6% of the sample. Sequenced: sorted CD4+, CD8+, or CD8+CD57+ T cells (not recorded which) from PBMCs. These receptors all stem from a human donor with aplastic anemia.

By sample fraction, this clonotype is medium-sized. V gene TRBV29-1 combines with J gene TRBJ1-1, with D possibly matching TRBD1 (5 bases). The germline CDR1 and CDR2 sequences are SQVTM and ANQGSEA. The CDR3 is 12 amino acids. Trimming cost V 3 bases and J 4 bases, with 9 bases left between them. The CDR3 coding sequence is TGCAGCGTTGACAGAAGGGGCACTGAAGCTTTCTTT. Translated, it gives CSVDRRGTEAFF.

This clonotype was recorded many times. The CDR3 DNA reads as TGCAGTGCTACGGGGGGCGACTATGGCTACACCTTC. Its translation: CSATGGDYGYTF. The chain employs TRBV20-1 and TRBJ1-2, with D possibly matching TRBD1 (6 bases). The CDR3 contains 12 residues. Germline V gene sequence: CDR1 DFQATT, CDR2 SNEGSKA (reference sequence). V was shortened by 4 bases and J by 3 bases, with 9 bases between the two germline ends.

A note on this clonotype: A much bigger clone sits one base away, suggesting this may be a read error. The CDR3 bases are TGTGCCAGCAGCCATTGGGGGGATGGGCAGTTCTTC. This sequence encodes CASSHWGDGQFF. The chain recombines TRBV3-1 with TRBJ2-1, with D perhaps TRBD2 (6 bases). Trimming took off 3 bases at V and 12 bases at J, with 12 bases between the two ends. CDR1 and CDR2 (germline): LGHDT, YNNKEL (reference sequence). The length of the CDR3 is 12 residues.

The table lists this clonotype with many counts. The chain is built from TRBV5-1 and TRBJ1-4, with 8 nucleotides matching TRBD1. Germline CDR1 reads SGHRS; CDR2 reads YFSETQ. V lost 4 bases, J lost 7 bases, and 9 bases stayed unmatched. This CDR3 is 15 amino acids long. DNA of the CDR3: TGCGCCAGCAGCATCGAGGACAGGGAAAGTGAAAAACTGTTTTTT. Translated: CASSIEDRESEKLFF.

This clonotype was seen a handful of times. V and J are TRBV18 and TRBJ1-2; the match to TRBD1 covers 11 bases. The CDR3 is 15 amino acids. Looked up from germline, CDR1 is KGHSH and CDR2 is LQKENI. With 6 bases clipped from V and 3 bases from J, the junction kept 6 bases outside the gene matches. The CDR3, as DNA: TGTGCCAGCTCGTCCCCGGGACAGGGGGACTATGGCTACACCTTC. Translation gives CASSSPGQGDYGYTF.